The 15 T cell receptor beta chains listed next were all sequenced from one sample in a study of metastatic and nonmetastatic thyroid tumors. Ahead of thyroid surgery, no patient had received treatment of any kind. TCRdb re-called the PCR reads through MiXCR. The repertoire consists of roughly 40,000 clones, with about a sixth occurring once and the leading ten covering 3.8%. Sequenced: blood. The receptors here all came from a female donor with papillary thyroid cancer or a benign thyroid nodule (not recorded which). Some clones in this sample may be carry-over from other donors' samples.

Note on this clone: One end of the junction fails to match germline, which may point to a read error. This chain links TRBV7-6 with TRBJ1-3, with D uncertain. The CDR3 covers 15 residues. From germline, CDR1 is SGHVS and CDR2 FNYEAQ. CDR3 sequence reads: CAGSSWALAGNTIYF. The DNA for the CDR3 is TGTGCCGGCAGCTCCTGGGCTCTGGCTGGAAACACCATATATTTT.

The V gene is TRBV4-3, the J gene TRBJ1-1; the D is unclear. This CDR3 spans 14 amino acids. V dropped 4 bases and J dropped 4 bases, with 13 bases sitting between them. CDR1 is LGHNA, CDR2 YSLEER, per germline. The CDR3 DNA is TGCGCCAGCAGCCGTGACGCTGGGCTCACTGAAGCTTTCTTT. Protein sequence: CASSRDAGLTEAFF.

This clone came up many times. The rearrangement uses TRBV28 and TRBJ1-1; D is uncertain. CDR3 length: 12 amino acids. CDR1 and CDR2 (germline): MDHEN, SYDVKM. Trimming removed 5 bases from V and 7 bases from J, with 11 bases in between. The CDR3 sequence: CASSTSGNEAFF. The DNA for the CDR3 is TGTGCCAGCAGTACCTCGGGGAATGAAGCTTTCTTT.

The V gene is TRBV12-3 or TRBV12-4, the J gene TRBJ1-1; no firm D call. This CDR3 is built from 12 residues. Between the trimmed V and J ends, which lost 5 bases and 10 bases, there was a span of 14 bases. The CDR3 DNA sequence: TGTGCCAGCAGTGAAAGGGTGCCAAGAGCTTTCTTT. It codes for CASSERVPRAFF.

This clone was seen repeatedly, ten times or more. At one end, the junction sequence differs from germline, possibly due to a read error. This chain links TRBV9 with TRBJ2-7, with 8 bases lining up with TRBD1. CDR3 length equals 14 residues. Germline V CDR1 and CDR2: SGDLS, YYNGEE. CDR3 region: CANSVEPTGGEQYF. Written as DNA, the CDR3 is TGTGCCAACAGCGTAGAACCAACAGGGGGAGAGCAGTACTTC.

In its sample, this clone was seen many times. The CDR3 nucleotides are TGTGCCAGCAACTCCTACATGACTAGCGGAGACACAGATACGCAGTATTTT. It specifies CASNSYMTSGDTDTQYF. This chain uses TRBV7-9 with TRBJ2-3, with 9 bases lining up with TRBD2. The CDR3 extends over 17 amino acids. V was pared by 7 bases and J by 2 bases, with 13 bases of the junction left unmatched. Germline CDR1 and CDR2: SEHNR and FQNEAQ (reference sequence).

This clone was counted ten times or more. Mismatch with germline at one junction end may stem from a read error. This chain joins TRBV7-2 and TRBJ1-6, with a weak D call TRBD1 (5 bases). Looked up from germline, CDR1 is SGHTA and CDR2 is FQGNSA. The CDR3 runs 15 residues. The CDR3 DNA reads TGTGCCAGCAGCTTATCCGGGGGTGGGTTAAGCCGGACGAAATTT. This encodes CASSLSGGGLSRTKF.

The chain has TRBV28 and TRBJ1-2; weak D call: TRBD1 (5 bases). The CDR3 is made up of 12 amino acids. Germline V gene sequence: CDR1 MDHEN, CDR2 SYDVKM. Trimming removed 3 bases at V and 8 bases at J, with 10 bases between. This CDR3 reads CASSFGGDGYTF. The CDR3 DNA follows: TGTGCCAGCAGTTTCGGGGGGGACGGCTACACCTTC.

This clone was found many times. The chain recombines TRBV19 with TRBJ1-5; no clear D gene. Germline V gene data show CDR1 as LNHDA and CDR2 as SQIVND (reference sequence). V was clipped by 6 bases and J by 3 bases, with 9 bases between them. CDR3 size: 13 residues. The DNA of the CDR3 is TGTGCCAGTAGCGGACGGACCAATCAGCCCCAGCATTTT. It codes for CASSGRTNQPQHF.

The table lists this clone with a few counts. The chain recombines TRBV6-6 with TRBJ2-7, with no clear D. Germline V CDR1 and CDR2: MNHNY, SVGAGI (reference sequence). There are 12 residues in the CDR3. Trimming shortened V by 2 bases and J by 4 bases, and 6 bases separated the two germline ends. The DNA of the CDR3 is TGTGCCAGCAGTTACGACGGTTACGAGCAGTACTTC. It translates to CASSYDGYEQYF.

This clone was detected many times. The rearrangement joins TRBV6-1 to TRBJ2-7, with D hard to call. From germline, CDR1 is MNHNS and CDR2 SASEGT. The CDR3 has 13 residues. The CDR3 is CATRSRSSYEQYF. Here the CDR3 DNA reads TGTGCTACAAGAAGCAGGAGCTCCTACGAGCAGTACTTC.

This clone was picked up many times. The gene calls are TRBV7-3 and TRBJ1-3; 7 nucleotides line up with TRBD1. J was trimmed by 3 bases and V by 4 bases; bases with no gene match: 6. Germline values: CDR1 SGHTA, CDR2 FQGTGA. This CDR3 is 15 amino acids long. In DNA, the CDR3 is TGTGCCAGCAGCTCAACCCGGGACAGTGGAAACACCATATATTTT. Translating gives CASSSTRDSGNTIYF.

This clone was detected only a few times. The chain employs TRBV27 and TRBJ1-1; unclear D gene. The germline V gene encodes CDR1 MNHEY and CDR2 SMNVEV (reference sequence). This CDR3 has 13 amino acids. V lost 4 bases and J 7 bases, leaving 13 bases between the germline ends. CDR3 sequence: CASSSPLRIEAFF. Here the CDR3 DNA reads TGTGCCAGCAGTTCTCCTCTTAGGATTGAAGCTTTCTTT.

This clone was seen at least ten times. This chain links TRBV20-1 with TRBJ1-5; D is uncertain. CDR3 size: 13 residues. Trimming removed 7 bases at V and 0 bases at J, with 10 bases between. Germline-derived CDR1 and CDR2 are DFQATT and SNEGSKA (reference sequence). The DNA for the CDR3 is TGCAGTGGGCAGGATAATAGCAATCAGCCCCAGCATTTT. This encodes CSGQDNSNQPQHF.

A remark on this clone: A read error may produce the germline difference seen at one junction end. The chain employs TRBV30 and TRBJ1-1; D is unclear. Germline CDR1 GTSNPN, CDR2 SVGIG (reference sequence). CDR3 length: 13 residues. The CDR3 reads CACSIGVGTEAFF. DNA of the CDR3: TGCGCCTGTAGCATAGGAGTGGGGACTGAAGCTTTCTTT.